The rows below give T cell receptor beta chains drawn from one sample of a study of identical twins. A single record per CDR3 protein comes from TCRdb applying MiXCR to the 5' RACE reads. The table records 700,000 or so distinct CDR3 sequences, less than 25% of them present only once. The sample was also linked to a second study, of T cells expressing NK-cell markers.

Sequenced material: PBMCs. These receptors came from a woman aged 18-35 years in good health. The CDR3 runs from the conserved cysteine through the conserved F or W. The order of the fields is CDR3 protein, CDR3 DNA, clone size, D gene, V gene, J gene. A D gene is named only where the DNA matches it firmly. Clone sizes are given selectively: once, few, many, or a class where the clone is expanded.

CASSLDISVYEQYF	TGTGCCAGCAGCTTAGACATCTCAGTATACGAGCAGTACTTC	.	.	TRBV7-9	TRBJ2-7
CSAQGGGQETQYF	TGCAGTGCTCAAGGAGGGGGACAAGAGACCCAGTACTTC	few	.	TRBV20-1	TRBJ2-5
CASSWEKRMQFF	TGTGCCAGCAGCTGGGAAAAGCGGATGCAGTTCTTC	.	.	TRBV7-9	TRBJ2-1
CSARVAGGEQYF	TGCAGTGCTAGAGTGGCGGGAGGCGAGCAGTACTTC	many	TRBD2	TRBV20-1	TRBJ2-7
CASSYAGEGYEQYF	TGTGCCAGCAGCTACGCGGGAGAGGGATACGAGCAGTACTTC	.	TRBD2	TRBV5-4	TRBJ2-7
CAISASGVNTGELFF	TGTGCCATCAGTGCTAGCGGAGTGAACACCGGGGAGCTGTTTTTT	.	TRBD2	TRBV10-3	TRBJ2-2
CAISESYAGGMDEQFF	TGTGCCATCAGTGAGTCCTATGCGGGAGGGATGGATGAGCAGTTCTTC	few	TRBD2	TRBV10-3	TRBJ2-1
CASTSGGAQGDYEQYF	TGTGCCAGCACCTCAGGAGGGGCGCAGGGAGATTACGAGCAGTACTTC	few	.	TRBV4-2	TRBJ2-7
CASSLENGSGYEQYF	TGCGCCAGCAGCTTGGAAAACGGGAGCGGTTACGAGCAGTACTTC	.	.	TRBV5-1	TRBJ2-7
CARGGGEQETQYF	TGTGCGAGGGGAGGGGGGGAACAAGAGACCCAGTACTTC	few	.	TRBV2	TRBJ2-5
CASSLSTVGTAFF	TGTGCCAGCAGTTTATCTACAGTCGGGACAGCTTTCTTT	.	.	TRBV12-3/TRBV12-4	TRBJ1-1
CASSRHSGEQFF	TGTGCCAGCAGCCGACATTCTGGTGAGCAGTTCTTC	few	.	TRBV7-8	TRBJ2-1
CASSLSDWSGREQYF	TGTGCCAGCAGCTTGTCCGATTGGTCAGGGAGGGAGCAGTACTTC	few	.	TRBV5-5	TRBJ2-7
CSAAFPGQGGQFF	TGCAGTGCTGCATTCCCGGGACAAGGTGGGCAGTTCTTC	.	.	TRBV20-1	TRBJ2-1
CASSKQGYEQFF	TGTGCCAGCAGCAAACAGGGGTATGAGCAGTTCTTC	many	TRBD1	TRBV9	TRBJ2-1
CSARDLDRTYEQYF	TGCAGTGCTAGAGATCTCGACAGAACCTACGAGCAGTACTTC	few	.	TRBV20-1	TRBJ2-7
CASSLAGRDTDTQYF	TGTGCCAGCAGCTTAGCCGGGAGGGATACAGATACGCAGTATTTT	.	TRBD2	TRBV7-2	TRBJ2-3
CASSPRESKLFF	TGTGCCAGCAGCCCGCGGGAGTCGAAGCTGTTTTTT	.	TRBD2	TRBV7-2	TRBJ2-2
CSAGGGGTYNEQFF	TGCAGTGCTGGGGGCGGGGGTACCTACAATGAGCAGTTCTTC	.	.	TRBV20-1	TRBJ2-1
CASSDLQGAAYEQYF	TGCGCCAGCAGTGATCTCCAGGGGGCGGCCTACGAGCAGTACTTC	.	TRBD1	TRBV10-2	TRBJ2-7
CASSPWAGGVNEQFF	TGTGCCAGCAGCCCGTGGGCGGGAGGAGTGAATGAGCAGTTCTTC	.	TRBD2	TRBV5-5	TRBJ2-1
CATSERDTSNTGELFF	TGTGCCACCAGTGAGCGGGACACTTCGAACACCGGGGAGCTGTTTTTT	many	.	TRBV24-1	TRBJ2-2
CASSLRDDRARGSSGNTIYF	TGTGCCAGCAGCCTACGTGACGACAGGGCGCGTGGATCGTCTGGAAACACCATATATTTT	.	TRBD1	TRBV4-2	TRBJ1-3
CSAPAAGDGTDTQYF	TGCAGTGCTCCCGCTGCGGGGGACGGCACAGATACGCAGTATTTT	few	TRBD2	TRBV20-1	TRBJ2-3
CASSHGGLPWGEQFF	TGTGCCAGCAGCCATGGGGGACTCCCTTGGGGTGAGCAGTTCTTC	many	.	TRBV14	TRBJ2-1
CASSVEGQGAGEQFF	TGTGCCAGCAGCGTAGAGGGACAGGGGGCTGGGGAGCAGTTCTTC	few	TRBD1	TRBV9	TRBJ2-1
CGGGGYGYTF	TGCGGAGGGGGGGGTTATGGCTACACCTTC	.	.	TRBV20-1	TRBJ1-2
CSARWGLGSEAFF	TGCAGTGCTAGATGGGGGCTGGGGTCTGAAGCTTTCTTT	.	.	TRBV20-1	TRBJ1-1
CSAWNHLNEQFF	TGCAGTGCATGGAACCACCTCAATGAGCAGTTCTTC	many	.	TRBV20-1	TRBJ2-1
CASSLVGGGAGELFF	TGCGCCAGCAGCTTGGTCGGCGGGGGCGCCGGGGAGCTGTTTTTT	.	.	TRBV5-1	TRBJ2-2
CASSLDQVWGEQFF	TGCGCCAGCAGCTTGGATCAGGTCTGGGGTGAGCAGTTCTTC	few	.	TRBV5-1	TRBJ2-1
CASSSSGLFGYTF	TGTGCCAGCAGTTCGTCCGGTCTTTTTGGCTACACCTTC	few	.	TRBV12-3/TRBV12-4	TRBJ1-2
CASSGQNSGANVLTF	TGTGCCAGCAGCGGACAGAATTCTGGGGCCAACGTCCTGACTTTC	many	.	TRBV3-1	TRBJ2-6
CASRGRQGVGEKLFF	TGTGCCAGCAGGGGTAGACAGGGTGTTGGTGAAAAACTGTTTTTT	many	TRBD1	TRBV6-1	TRBJ1-4
CSLLAGGETQYF	TGCAGCCTCCTAGCGGGGGGGGAGACCCAGTACTTC	few	TRBD2	TRBV20-1	TRBJ2-5
CASSGAGVTNEQFF	TGCGCCAGCAGTGGTGCGGGAGTGACTAATGAGCAGTTCTTC	.	TRBD2	TRBV10-1	TRBJ2-1
CASNHPGQKYTEAFF	TGTGCCAGCAACCACCCGGGACAGAAATACACTGAAGCTTTCTTT	.	TRBD1	TRBV6-1	TRBJ1-1
CSASTRTGTDTQYF	TGCAGTGCTAGTACTCGCACCGGCACAGATACGCAGTATTTT	many	.	TRBV20-1	TRBJ2-3